The rows below give T cell receptor beta chains drawn from one sample of a study of T cell responses to AZD1222 COVID-19 vaccine. Profiled with immunoSEQ multiplex PCR; TCRdb holds only in-frame clones, not every one. This table holds 90,000 to 120,000 clones, 87% found once. The starting material was peripheral blood, obtained on day 0 of AZD1222 vaccination. The receptors come from an adult in good health. CDR3s include the opening cysteine and the closing phenylalanine or tryptophan. The D gene is left open where the match is weak. Only some rows state a clone size, as once, few, many or a class for expanded clones.

CDR3nt	CDR3aa	d_gene	j_gene	v_gene	abundance
TGTGCCAGCAGCTTCCTCCGACAGGGCAATGAGCAGTTCTTC	CASSFLRQGNEQFF	TRBD1	TRBJ2-1	TRBV6-5	NA
TGTGCCAGCTCACCTACAGGGGAGATCCAGCCCCAGCATTTT	CASSPTGEIQPQHF	TRBD1	TRBJ1-5	TRBV18	NA
TGTGCCAGGAGGGGGGGACGGTGGAACACTGAAGCTTTCTTT	CARRGGRWNTEAFF	NA	TRBJ1-1	TRBV6-5	once
TGTGCCAGCAGTTCCTGGAGCTACGAGCAGTACTTC	CASSSWSYEQYF	NA	TRBJ2-7	TRBV6-5	few
TGTGCCAGCAAACAAGGTCTGGCTAATGAAAAACTGTTTTTT	CASKQGLANEKLFF	NA	TRBJ1-4	TRBV19	NA
TGCGCCAGCAGCCAAGATACGCCGGGATCACTGGCTGAAAAACTGTTTTTT	CASSQDTPGSLAEKLFF	NA	TRBJ1-4	TRBV4-1	NA
TGTGCCAGCAGTTACTCGATTTCGCACAGACAGGCTTTCTTT	CASSYSISHRQAFF	NA	TRBJ1-1	TRBV6-6	once
TGTGCCAGCAGCTCCCGACAGGCTAATAGCAATCAGCCCCAGCATTTT	CASSSRQANSNQPQHF	NA	TRBJ1-5	TRBV7-2	once
TGTGCCAGCAGCTTAATCACTAGCGAACCACGAATATCCGACGAGCAGTACTTC	CASSLITSEPRISDEQYF	TRBD2	TRBJ2-7	TRBV13	NA
TGTGCCAGCAGCTTGTTTGGAGATACGCAGTATTTT	CASSLFGDTQYF	NA	TRBJ2-3	TRBV5-4	NA
TGTGCCAGCAGTGCGGACAGTCTTAGCAATCAGCCCCAGCATTTT	CASSADSLSNQPQHF	NA	TRBJ1-5	TRBV2	NA
TGTGCCAGCAGCTCCTCAGGGATCATAAGCAATCAGCCCCAGCATTTT	CASSSSGIISNQPQHF	NA	TRBJ1-5	TRBV7-2	NA
TGTGCCAGTAGTACCCCGACAGGGAATAGTCATCGCTACACCTTC	CASSTPTGNSHRYTF	TRBD1	TRBJ1-2	TRBV19	NA
TGTGCCAGCAGCTCGGGACTCACGAGAGGATATGGCTACACCTTC	CASSSGLTRGYGYTF	NA	TRBJ1-2	TRBV5-4	NA
TGCAGCGTTGAAGAGGGGGAACGGGAGGGCCTCGAGCAGTACTTC	CSVEEGEREGLEQYF	TRBD2	TRBJ2-7	TRBV29-1	once
TGTGCCAGCAGTGGACAAGAATCAGGCAATCAGCCCCAGCATTTT	CASSGQESGNQPQHF	NA	TRBJ1-5	TRBV2	once
TGTGCCACCAGCAGAGACCAGGGCGGTGAAAAACTGTTTTTT	CATSRDQGGEKLFF	NA	TRBJ1-4	TRBV15	once
TGTGCCAGCACACAGGGGAACGGTGAAAAACTGTTTTTT	CASTQGNGEKLFF	TRBD1	TRBJ1-4	TRBV28	once
TGTGCCAGCAGTATAACGGGACCCGCAGCGGAAAAACTGTTTTTT	CASSITGPAAEKLFF	NA	TRBJ1-4	TRBV2	many
TGTGCCAGCAGCTTGGGGCTACCGCACACATCTTACGAGCAGTACTTC	CASSLGLPHTSYEQYF	NA	TRBJ2-7	TRBV5-5	NA
TGTGCCAGCAGCTTTGAGGCAGGCGGCCATCAGCCCCAGCATTTT	CASSFEAGGHQPQHF	NA	TRBJ1-5	TRBV12-1	NA
TGTGCCAGCAGTTACGAAAGGTTTCCCGAGATAACTAGCGACTACTACGAGCAGTACTTC	CASSYERFPEITSDYYEQYF	TRBD2	TRBJ2-7	TRBV6-2/TRBV6-3	NA
TGCGCCAGCGGGGTACTGGGGAGTTCAATTCACGAGCAGTACTTC	CASGVLGSSIHEQYF	NA	TRBJ2-7	TRBV10-1	NA
TGTGCCAGCAGCCAGATGATAGCGGGGGGCTCCTACGAGCAGTACTTC	CASSQMIAGGSYEQYF	TRBD2	TRBJ2-7	TRBV3-1/TRBV3-2	NA
TGTGCCAGCAGTTACGCGGGAGGCGAGCAGTTCTTC	CASSYAGGEQFF	TRBD2	TRBJ2-1	TRBV6-2/TRBV6-3	NA
TGCAGCGTTGGGGGGGAAAGCAATCAGCCCCAGCATTTT	CSVGGESNQPQHF	NA	TRBJ1-5	TRBV29-1	NA
TGTGCCAGCACCAGGGGTTACTATGGCTACACCTTC	CASTRGYYGYTF	NA	TRBJ1-2	TRBV6-5	NA
TGTGCCAGCACTTTCCGAGGGCCAGCGAGTGAGCAGTTCTTC	CASTFRGPASEQFF	NA	TRBJ2-1	TRBV28	NA
TGTGCCAGCAGTTACTTCGGCGGGGGTAGCACAGATACGCAGTATTTT	CASSYFGGGSTDTQYF	TRBD2	TRBJ2-3	TRBV6-6	once